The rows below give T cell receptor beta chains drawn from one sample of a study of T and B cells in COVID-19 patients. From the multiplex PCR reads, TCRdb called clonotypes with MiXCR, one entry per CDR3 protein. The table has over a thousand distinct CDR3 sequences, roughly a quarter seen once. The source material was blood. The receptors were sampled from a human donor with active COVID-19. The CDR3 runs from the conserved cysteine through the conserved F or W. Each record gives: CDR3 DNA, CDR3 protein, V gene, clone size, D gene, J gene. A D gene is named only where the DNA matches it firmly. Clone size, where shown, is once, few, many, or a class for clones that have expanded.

cdr3_nt: TGTGCCACCCGGGAGCGGGAGAGCTCCTACAATGAGCAGTTCTTC; cdr3_aa: CATRERESSYNEQFF; v_call: TRBV28; clone_size: NA; d_call: TRBD2; j_call: TRBJ2-1
cdr3_nt: TGTGCCAGTAGTGCCGGGACTAGCAAGCGCGAGCAGTACTTC; cdr3_aa: CASSAGTSKREQYF; v_call: TRBV19; clone_size: NA; d_call: TRBD2; j_call: TRBJ2-7
cdr3_nt: TGCGCCAGCAGCCAAGAGTTGGACTCCGGCGGTCGAAACACCATATATTTT; cdr3_aa: CASSQELDSGGRNTIYF; v_call: TRBV4-3; clone_size: medium-sized; d_call: NA; j_call: TRBJ1-3
cdr3_nt: TGTGCCAGCAGCCCCGACAGCCACAATGAGCAGTTCTTC; cdr3_aa: CASSPDSHNEQFF; v_call: TRBV13; clone_size: once; d_call: NA; j_call: TRBJ2-1
cdr3_nt: TGTGCCAGCAGTTACTGGGGGGGGGCCGGCGGGGAGCAGTACTTC; cdr3_aa: CASSYWGGAGGEQYF; v_call: TRBV6-5; clone_size: NA; d_call: NA; j_call: TRBJ2-7
cdr3_nt: TGTGCCAGCTCACCACCGATACGGGGAGTTGAGACTGAAGCTTTCTTT; cdr3_aa: CASSPPIRGVETEAFF; v_call: TRBV18; clone_size: medium-sized; d_call: NA; j_call: TRBJ1-1
cdr3_nt: TGTGCCATCAGTGGAGGCTTTAATCAGCCCCAGCATTTT; cdr3_aa: CAISGGFNQPQHF; v_call: TRBV10-3; clone_size: medium-sized; d_call: NA; j_call: TRBJ1-5
cdr3_nt: TGTGCCAGCAGTGCTACAGGGGGCGGTGGGGCCAACGTCCTGACTTTC; cdr3_aa: CASSATGGGGANVLTF; v_call: TRBV27; clone_size: large; d_call: TRBD1; j_call: TRBJ2-6
cdr3_nt: TGTGCCAGCAGCGATCAAGCAGGGGCCGGGAACACTGAAGCTTTCTTT; cdr3_aa: CASSDQAGAGNTEAFF; v_call: TRBV7-2; clone_size: few; d_call: NA; j_call: TRBJ1-1
cdr3_nt: TGTGCCAGCAGTTTCACCGCAGACAATGAGCAGTTCTTC; cdr3_aa: CASSFTADNEQFF; v_call: TRBV12-3/TRBV12-4; clone_size: medium-sized; d_call: NA; j_call: TRBJ2-1
cdr3_nt: TGTGCCAGCAGTTACTCAAACATGAGCTCCTACAATGAGCAGTTCTTC; cdr3_aa: CASSYSNMSSYNEQFF; v_call: TRBV6-6; clone_size: large; d_call: NA; j_call: TRBJ2-1
cdr3_nt: TGTGCCAGCAGCTTAGAAGGGGGGGGGGCGACGCAGTATTTT; cdr3_aa: CASSLEGGGATQYF; v_call: TRBV13; clone_size: medium-sized; d_call: NA; j_call: TRBJ2-3
cdr3_nt: TGTGCCAGCAGTTCCTATATACAGGGTCGGAGCAATCAGCCCCAGCATTTT; cdr3_aa: CASSSYIQGRSNQPQHF; v_call: TRBV27; clone_size: medium-sized; d_call: NA; j_call: TRBJ1-5
cdr3_nt: TGCGCCAGCAGCTTGACATCGAGACTGGGTTTGGACTATGGCTACACCTTC; cdr3_aa: CASSLTSRLGLDYGYTF; v_call: TRBV5-1; clone_size: NA; d_call: NA; j_call: TRBJ1-2
cdr3_nt: TGTGCCACGTCGGAGGGGGGACGGTCCTACGAGCAGTACTTC; cdr3_aa: CATSEGGRSYEQYF; v_call: TRBV15; clone_size: large; d_call: NA; j_call: TRBJ2-7
cdr3_nt: TGCAGTGCTAGAGATTCGAACAGGGGCGACACCGGGGAGCTGTTTTTT; cdr3_aa: CSARDSNRGDTGELFF; v_call: TRBV20-1; clone_size: NA; d_call: TRBD1; j_call: TRBJ2-2
cdr3_nt: TGTGCCAGCTCACGGGACATCCAAGAGACCCAGTACTTC; cdr3_aa: CASSRDIQETQYF; v_call: TRBV18; clone_size: medium-sized; d_call: NA; j_call: TRBJ2-5
cdr3_nt: TGCAGCGAGAAGGGGACCCAGTACTTC; cdr3_aa: CSEKGTQYF; v_call: TRBV29-1; clone_size: large; d_call: NA; j_call: TRBJ2-5
cdr3_nt: TGTGCCACCAGCAGAGACTACCCGGGACAGGACTACGAGCAGTACTTC; cdr3_aa: CATSRDYPGQDYEQYF; v_call: TRBV15; clone_size: medium-sized; d_call: TRBD1; j_call: TRBJ2-7
cdr3_nt: TGTGCCAGCAGACGCGGGACTAGCGGGGCTGAGACCCAGTACTTC; cdr3_aa: CASRRGTSGAETQYF; v_call: TRBV6-5; clone_size: large; d_call: TRBD2; j_call: TRBJ2-5
cdr3_nt: TGTGCCAGCAGCCAAGATGCGGGAGTAATCACAGATACGCAGTATTTT; cdr3_aa: CASSQDAGVITDTQYF; v_call: TRBV4-2; clone_size: few; d_call: TRBD2; j_call: TRBJ2-3
cdr3_nt: TGTGCCAGCCGGCGGGACAGCAACACCGGGGAGCTGTTTTTT; cdr3_aa: CASRRDSNTGELFF; v_call: TRBV28; clone_size: few; d_call: NA; j_call: TRBJ2-2
cdr3_nt: TGTGCCAGCAGCCCCCGACCCTCTGGGGCCAACGTCCTGACTTTC; cdr3_aa: CASSPRPSGANVLTF; v_call: TRBV12-3/TRBV12-4; clone_size: NA; d_call: NA; j_call: TRBJ2-6
cdr3_nt: TGTGCCAGCATGATGAACACTGAAGCTTTCTTT; cdr3_aa: CASMMNTEAFF; v_call: TRBV6-5; clone_size: large; d_call: NA; j_call: TRBJ1-1
cdr3_nt: TGTGCCAGCAGCTTAGAAGGGGGCCCGGGCAATGAGCAGTTCTTC; cdr3_aa: CASSLEGGPGNEQFF; v_call: TRBV13; clone_size: large; d_call: TRBD1; j_call: TRBJ2-1
cdr3_nt: TGTGCCAGCAGTTTCTACAGCTCTGGGGCCAACGTCCTGACTTTC; cdr3_aa: CASSFYSSGANVLTF; v_call: TRBV12-3/TRBV12-4; clone_size: medium-sized; d_call: NA; j_call: TRBJ2-6
cdr3_nt: TGTGCCACCAGCAGAGATCGTCTGGGGGCGGACTACGAGCAGTACTTC; cdr3_aa: CATSRDRLGADYEQYF; v_call: TRBV15; clone_size: medium-sized; d_call: NA; j_call: TRBJ2-7
cdr3_nt: TGTGCCAGCAGCTCAGGGGGGAGCTCCTACAATGAGCAGTTCTTC; cdr3_aa: CASSSGGSSYNEQFF; v_call: TRBV11-2; clone_size: few; d_call: NA; j_call: TRBJ2-1
cdr3_nt: TGTGCCAGCAGTTACGGAGGCAGTTACACTAATCAGCCCCAGCATTTT; cdr3_aa: CASSYGGSYTNQPQHF; v_call: TRBV6-6; clone_size: NA; d_call: NA; j_call: TRBJ1-5
cdr3_nt: TGTGCCAGCAGCCCCTCTCTCGGGGGCGGCTACGAGCAGTACTTC; cdr3_aa: CASSPSLGGGYEQYF; v_call: TRBV7-6; clone_size: medium-sized; d_call: NA; j_call: TRBJ2-7
cdr3_nt: TGTGCCAGCAGTTTAGCCGGGGCAGGGGAATACTACGAGCAGTACTTC; cdr3_aa: CASSLAGAGEYYEQYF; v_call: TRBV12-3/TRBV12-4; clone_size: medium-sized; d_call: NA; j_call: TRBJ2-7
cdr3_nt: TGCAGTGCTGGGGGGGGACAGGGGGCAACTGGGGCCAACGTCCTGACTTTC; cdr3_aa: CSAGGGQGATGANVLTF; v_call: TRBV20-1; clone_size: NA; d_call: TRBD1; j_call: TRBJ2-6
cdr3_nt: TGCGCCAGCAGCGTGCCTCGAGGCGCAGATACGCAGTATTTT; cdr3_aa: CASSVPRGADTQYF; v_call: TRBV5-1; clone_size: few; d_call: NA; j_call: TRBJ2-3
cdr3_nt: TGTGCCATCAGTGACGGGACAGTTAAAAACATTCAGTACTTC; cdr3_aa: CAISDGTVKNIQYF; v_call: TRBV10-3; clone_size: few; d_call: TRBD1; j_call: TRBJ2-4
cdr3_nt: TGTGCCAGCAGCTTAGAAGGGGGGGAAGGCACAGATACGCAGTATTTT; cdr3_aa: CASSLEGGEGTDTQYF; v_call: TRBV13; clone_size: medium-sized; d_call: NA; j_call: TRBJ2-3
cdr3_nt: TGTGCCAGCAGCTCTAGCGGGGCCTACAATGAGCAGTTCTTC; cdr3_aa: CASSSSGAYNEQFF; v_call: TRBV7-2; clone_size: few; d_call: TRBD2; j_call: TRBJ2-1
cdr3_nt: TGTGCCAGCAGTTCCGGGACGATAGGACCGTTCTTC; cdr3_aa: CASSSGTIGPFF; v_call: TRBV12-3/TRBV12-4; clone_size: large; d_call: NA; j_call: TRBJ2-1
cdr3_nt: TGTGCCAGCAGCTTAGGTTTGGGACTAGCGTCCTGGGACACCGGGGAGCTGTTTTTT; cdr3_aa: CASSLGLGLASWDTGELFF; v_call: TRBV13; clone_size: medium-sized; d_call: TRBD2; j_call: TRBJ2-2
cdr3_nt: TGTGCCAGCAGCTTAGAAGGCACCGCCTACGAGCAGTACTTC; cdr3_aa: CASSLEGTAYEQYF; v_call: TRBV13; clone_size: large; d_call: NA; j_call: TRBJ2-7
cdr3_nt: TGCGCCAGCAGCTTGGTTATAGCGGGGGGATTAAAATCGAGGGAGACCCAGTACTTC; cdr3_aa: CASSLVIAGGLKSRETQYF; v_call: TRBV5-1; clone_size: NA; d_call: TRBD2; j_call: TRBJ2-5
cdr3_nt: TGCGCCAGCAGCTTACAGGGGTCCTACGAGCAGTACTTC; cdr3_aa: CASSLQGSYEQYF; v_call: TRBV5-1; clone_size: medium-sized; d_call: TRBD1; j_call: TRBJ2-7
cdr3_nt: TGTGCCACCAGTAGCGGGGGCCCCGCATCCTTC; cdr3_aa: CATSSGGPASF; v_call: TRBV6-6; clone_size: NA; d_call: NA; j_call: TRBJ1-2
cdr3_nt: TGTGCCAGTAGCCCCGGGGCGGGGGACCATGAGACCCAGTACTTC; cdr3_aa: CASSPGAGDHETQYF; v_call: TRBV19; clone_size: medium-sized; d_call: TRBD2; j_call: TRBJ2-5
cdr3_nt: TGCGCCAGCTTCGCAGGGGGCGGTTGGGGTGAGCAGTTCTTC; cdr3_aa: CASFAGGGWGEQFF; v_call: TRBV5-1; clone_size: NA; d_call: TRBD1; j_call: TRBJ2-1
cdr3_nt: TGTGCCAGCAGCTCGTCGGGACTAGGGGAGACCCAGTACTTC; cdr3_aa: CASSSSGLGETQYF; v_call: TRBV7-9; clone_size: NA; d_call: TRBD2; j_call: TRBJ2-5
cdr3_nt: TGTGCCAGCAGCTCCGGAGGACTAGCGGGGAGCTCCTACGAGCAGTACTTC; cdr3_aa: CASSSGGLAGSSYEQYF; v_call: TRBV7-9; clone_size: few; d_call: TRBD2; j_call: TRBJ2-7
cdr3_nt: TGTGCCACCACTCCAGGGTCTAATACCTACGAGCAGTACTTC; cdr3_aa: CATTPGSNTYEQYF; v_call: TRBV19; clone_size: large; d_call: NA; j_call: TRBJ2-7
cdr3_nt: TGTGCCAGCAGTTCGGATACAGGGATTTACCCGAACACTGAAGCTTTCTTT; cdr3_aa: CASSSDTGIYPNTEAFF; v_call: TRBV6-5; clone_size: medium-sized; d_call: NA; j_call: TRBJ1-1